Listed here are 18 T cell receptor beta chains from one sample, sequenced in a study of cytomegalovirus exposure and HLA in healthy donors (dated by TCRdb to about 2017). Libraries were built with the immunoSEQ multiplex PCR assay. The multiplex PCR relied on a mix of 60 forward primers for TCR Vbeta segments and 13 reverse primers for TCR Jbeta segments. TCRdb took over this immuneACCESS table, retaining in-frame rearrangements with V and J assigned. Such tables are incomplete; in checked studies, under half of the missing clones stem from an unresolved V gene, and the remainder is unexplained. Within this sample are about 200,000 clones, with roughly 84% of them counted one time only. Jointly, the top ten make up around 1.7% of the sample. Sequencing was done on a sample of PBMCs. Source of these receptors: a man aged 50 or older in good health and CMV-seronegative.

The chain joins TRBV27 to TRBJ1-5, with TRBD1 matching over 9 bases. CDR1 and CDR2 (germline): MNHEY, SMNVEV (reference sequence). V trimming: 4 bases; J trimming: 2 bases; junction bases outside the gene matches: 9. This CDR3 has 17 amino acids. The CDR3 DNA sequence: TGTGCCAGCAGTTGGGCCGGTGACAGGGGGGGCAATCAGCCCCAGCATTTT. This encodes CASSWAGDRGGNQPQHF.

The chain has TRBV2 and TRBJ2-5, with D possibly being TRBD1 (5 bases). The DNA end is a closer match to TRBJ2-7, so the J assignment may be wrong. The CDR3 sequence is 16 residues long. Germline V gene data show CDR1 as SNHLY and CDR2 as FYNNEI. CDR3 nucleotides: TGTGCCAGCTATTGGGGCTTGTTGACAGCCTCCTACGAGCAGTACTTC. Protein: CASYWGLLTASYEQYF.

The V call is TRBV5-1, the J call TRBJ2-5; 8 bases are shared with TRBD1. In germline, CDR1 is SGHRS, CDR2 YFSETQ. The CDR3 contains 15 residues. V dropped 0 bases and J dropped 6; count of bases not matched to a gene: 7. The chain's CDR3 is CASSLATGGVKTQYF. CDR3 nucleotides: TGCGCCAGCAGCTTGGCAACAGGGGGAGTAAAGACCCAGTACTTC.

A few counts support this clone. The rearrangement uses TRBV9 and TRBJ2-1, with 8 bases fitting TRBD2. The CDR3 has 16 residues. CDR1 is SGDLS, CDR2 YYNGEE, per germline. V was clipped by 0 bases and J by 8 bases; unmatched bases: 10. The CDR3 loop reads CASSVASRTSKYEQFF. The CDR3 bases are TGTGCCAGCAGCGTAGCTTCTAGGACTAGCAAGTATGAGCAGTTCTTC.

This chain links TRBV2 with TRBJ2-5, with TRBD2 matching 7 bases. The tail of the sequence fits TRBJ2-7 better, so the J call may be wrong. This CDR3 has 14 residues. Germline CDR1 and CDR2: SNHLY and FYNNEI. This CDR3 is CASSQSGANYEQYF. Written as DNA, the CDR3 is TGTGCCAGCAGTCAAAGCGGGGCCAACTACGAGCAGTACTTC.

The V call is TRBV21-1, the J call TRBJ2-1; TRBD2 is the table's D call and was not checked against the DNA. TRBV21-1 is designated a pseudogene. The CDR3 extends over 15 amino acids. DNA for the CDR3: TGTGCCAGCGGTACAGCGGAGACCCTGTACAATGAGCAGTTCTTC. This codes for CASGTAETLYNEQFF.

This chain connects TRBV28 to TRBJ2-6; D is possibly TRBD1 (6 bases). CDR3 length: 16 amino acids. The germline CDR1 and CDR2 sequences are MDHEN and SYDVKM. Trimming removed 3 bases from V and 0 bases from J, with 9 bases in between. In DNA form, the CDR3 reads TGTGCCAGCAGTTTGCCCAGGGGCTCTGGGGCCAACGTCCTGACTTTC. It translates to CASSLPRGSGANVLTF.

This chain connects TRBV27 to TRBJ2-1; 11 nucleotides line up with TRBD2. Trimming cost V 9 bases and J 4 bases; bases outside gene matches: 8. Looked up from germline, CDR1 is MNHEY and CDR2 is SMNVEV (reference sequence). CDR3 size: 15 residues. The CDR3 sequence: CASLRTSGSYNEQFF. DNA for the CDR3: TGTGCCAGTCTTCGGACTAGCGGGTCTTACAATGAGCAGTTCTTC.

The chain is built from TRBV7-3 and TRBJ2-3; TRBD2 aligns across 12 bases. CDR1 and CDR2 from the germline V gene are SGHTA and FQGTGA. This CDR3 spans 17 amino acids. Trimming at V came to 0 bases and at J to 6 bases, leaving 7 bases not matched to a gene. The CDR3 DNA reads TGTGCCAGCAGCTTAACCCCCGGACTAGCGGGAACCGATACGCAGTATTTT. This codes for CASSLTPGLAGTDTQYF.

The chain uses TRBV15 and TRBJ2-3; 7 bases are shared with TRBD2. This CDR3 is 16 amino acids long. The trim removed 0 bases at V and 3 bases at J, leaving 6 bases unmatched. CDR1 is LNHNV and CDR2 is YYDKDF in the germline V gene (reference sequence). CDR3 bases: TGTGCCACCAGCAGAGATCAGCGGGGTGGGACAGATACGCAGTATTTT. The encoded protein is CATSRDQRGGTDTQYF.

V usage is TRBV28 and J usage is TRBJ2-3; 9 nucleotides agree with TRBD2. V was clipped by 10 bases and J by 0 bases; unmatched bases: 14. The CDR3 totals 17 residues. Germline CDR1 is MDHEN and CDR2 is SYDVKM. As DNA, the CDR3 is TGTGCCATCCGGCGGGCGGGAGGGGAAAAAAGCACAGATACGCAGTATTTT. This sequence encodes CAIRRAGGEKSTDTQYF. Supplemented by reference TRBV28 and TRBJ2-3, the full variable domain reads DVKVTQSSRYLVKRTGEKVFLECVQDMDHENMFWYRQDPGLGLRLIYFSYDVKMKEKGDIPEGYSVSREKKERFSLILESASTNQTSMYLCAIRRAGGEKSTDTQYFGPGTRLTVL.

The chain recombines TRBV15 with TRBJ2-1; a possible D gene is TRBD1 (6 bases). The length of the CDR3 is 16 residues. The V and J ends lost 3 bases and 5 bases respectively, with 17 bases between them. Per the germline V gene, CDR1 is LNHNV and CDR2 is YYDKDF (reference sequence). CDR3 amino acids: CATSSPTGTRHNEQFF. In nucleotides, the CDR3 is TGTGCCACCAGCAGTCCCACCGGGACAAGGCACAATGAGCAGTTCTTC.

The V gene is TRBV28, the J gene TRBJ1-1; D is uncertain. Germline CDR1 MDHEN, CDR2 SYDVKM. The CDR3 covers 11 residues. Trimming took off 3 bases at V and 7 bases at J, with 6 bases between the two ends. CDR3: CASSLTYEAFF. The CDR3 coding sequence is TGTGCCAGCAGTTTGACTTATGAAGCTTTCTTT.

The V gene is TRBV9, the J gene TRBJ2-1; 10 bases fit TRBD2. The CDR3 runs 16 residues. Trimming removed 0 bases from V and 7 bases from J; junction bases left unmatched: 7. From germline, CDR1 is SGDLS and CDR2 YYNGEE. The DNA of the CDR3 is TGTGCCAGCAGCGTAGACCCAGCGGGAGGGCCTAATGAGCAGTTCTTC. This encodes CASSVDPAGGPNEQFF.

The CDR3 DNA reads TGTGCCAGCAGTTTAACTGGGGCCGCCCCTGAAGCTTTCTTT. Amino acid sequence: CASSLTGAAPEAFF. This sequence joins TRBV28 and TRBJ1-1, with D perhaps matching TRBD1 (5 bases). Trimming removed 2 bases at V and 6 bases at J, with 13 bases between. The germline V gene has CDR1 MDHEN and CDR2 SYDVKM. This CDR3 spans 14 amino acids.

This sequence joins TRBV28 and TRBJ1-1; D ambiguous. In germline, CDR1 is MDHEN, CDR2 SYDVKM. The CDR3 is 13 amino acids. With 2 bases removed from V and 4 bases from J, the gap between germline ends came to 8 bases. The CDR3 region is CASSLRQSTEAFF. The CDR3 bases are TGTGCCAGCAGTTTAAGACAAAGCACTGAAGCTTTCTTT.

V gene TRBV19 combines with J gene TRBJ2-7; 8 nucleotides match TRBD1. With 1 base clipped from V and 2 bases from J, the junction kept 4 bases outside the gene matches. The CDR3 is 15 residues long. Germline-derived CDR1 and CDR2 are LNHDA and SQIVND (reference sequence). CDR3 in DNA: TGTGCCAGTAGTATAGGCACAGGGGGACCCTACGAGCAGTACTTC. The encoded protein is CASSIGTGGPYEQYF.

The CDR3 reads CAWSVGTSGSDEQYF. The CDR3 coding sequence is TGTGCCTGGAGTGTAGGGACTAGCGGGAGCGACGAGCAGTACTTC. This chain uses TRBV30 with TRBJ2-7; TRBD2 matches at 14 bases. Germline assignment: CDR1 GTSNPN and CDR2 SVGIG (reference sequence). The CDR3 is 15 residues long. With V trimmed by 0 bases and J by 5 bases, 3 bases remained unmatched.